This T cell receptor beta chain was documented in a study of T cell changes during pregnancy in multiple sclerosis. Trimming removed 7 bases from V and 3 bases from J, with 16 bases in between. CDR3 length equals 15 residues. Germline assignment: CDR1 MNHNY and CDR2 SVGAGI (reference sequence). The protocol was immunoSEQ multiplex PCR, while the TCRdb copy is restricted to in-frame clones and leaves out a portion. The sample includes over 65,000 clones, roughly nine tenths seen only once; the top ten take approximately 2.4%. Sample: peripheral blood, taken in the first trimester of pregnancy. The sequence came from a female donor with multiple sclerosis, enrolled in a pregnancy study. V usage is TRBV6-6 and J usage is TRBJ2-1; D is uncertain. CDR3 in DNA: TGTGCCAGCAATTCAAGGCTAGAAGGCTACAATGAGCAGTTCTTC. Its protein is CASNSRLEGYNEQFF.